This entry lists 32 T cell receptor beta chains sequenced from one sample in a study of cytomegalovirus exposure and HLA in healthy donors. Primers for the PCR totalled 60 Vbeta and 13 Jbeta. The repertoire was sequenced with immunoSEQ multiplex PCR; TCRdb's copy has only in-frame clones and lacks some. Here the sample spans around 99,000 clones, approximately 81% being singletons. The sequenced sample consisted of PBMCs. Receptor source: a woman aged 25 to 39 in good health and CMV-seronegative.

This clone appeared once. The chain combines TRBV7-2 with TRBJ2-3; the match to TRBD2 covers 8 bases. Germline CDR1 reads SGHTA; CDR2 reads FQGNSA. V shed 1 base, J shed 3 bases, and the junction held 6 bases outside the gene matches. The CDR3 is made up of 16 amino acids. In DNA form, the CDR3 reads TGTGCCAGCAGCTTAGGCCCGGGACTAGGTACAGATACGCAGTATTTT. Translation: CASSLGPGLGTDTQYF.

The rearrangement links TRBV18 to TRBJ2-2, with 8 bases matching TRBD2. Germline loops: CDR1 KGHSH, CDR2 LQKENI. The CDR3 has 24 amino acids. Trimming cost V 3 bases and J 0 bases; bases outside gene matches: 27. CDR3: CASSPTQLSLPPGTSFANTGELFF. The CDR3 coding sequence is TGTGCCAGCTCACCTACACAATTGAGCCTCCCCCCAGGGACTAGTTTCGCGAACACCGGGGAGCTGTTTTTT.

The CDR3 DNA reads TGCGCCAGCAGCCCCTTAGGACTAGCGGGAGAACCCGGGGAGCTGTTTTTT. This translates into CASSPLGLAGEPGELFF. The J gene is TRBJ2-2, the V gene TRBV4-1, with 13 bases matching TRBD2. Germline V gene lookup returns CDR1 MGHRA and CDR2 YSYEKL. This CDR3 has 17 amino acids. V lost 4 bases and J lost 6; bases outside the gene matches: 8.

The CDR3 sequence is CATSRDQGSGNTIYF. CDR3 DNA: TGTGCCACCAGCAGAGATCAGGGGTCTGGAAACACCATATATTTT. The rearrangement links TRBV15 to TRBJ1-3; a weak D match, TRBD1 (6 bases). V was trimmed by 0 bases and J by 1 base, leaving 7 bases between them. CDR3 size: 15 residues. CDR1 is LNHNV, CDR2 YYDKDF, per germline (reference sequence).

The V call is TRBV7-2, the J call TRBJ2-5, with D possibly TRBD2 on 6 matching bases. Per the germline V gene, CDR1 is SGHTA and CDR2 is FQGNSA. Trimming left V 1 base short and J 11 bases short, with 23 bases between. The CDR3 is 16 amino acids. CDR3 in DNA: TGTGCCAGCAGCTTAGGGAGCCACACCACCTCTCGGGAGCAGTACTTC. It yields the protein CASSLGSHTTSREQYF.

This chain joins TRBV15 and TRBJ2-4; D might be TRBD1 (6 bases). Germline V lookup: CDR1 LNHNV, CDR2 YYDKDF (reference sequence). This CDR3 is 15 amino acids long. The V and J ends lost 0 bases and 4 bases respectively, with 10 bases between them. CDR3 sequence reads: CATSRDVTGKNIQYF. The CDR3 DNA is TGTGCCACCAGCAGAGATGTGACAGGAAAAAACATTCAGTACTTC. The full variable domain, its missing parts supplied by reference TRBV15 and TRBJ2-4, is DAMVIQNPRYQVTQFGKPVTLSCSQTLNHNVMYWYQQKSSQAPKLLFHYYDKDFNNEADTPDNFQSRRPNTSFCFLDIRSPGLGDTAMYLCATSRDVTGKNIQYFGAGTRLSVL.

The chain recombines TRBV7-8 with TRBJ1-2, with 8 positions matching TRBD1. The CDR3 runs 13 residues. The junction had 2 bases not matched to a gene; V was cut back by 3 bases and J by 5 bases. The germline V gene encodes CDR1 SGHVS and CDR2 FQNEAQ. CDR3 DNA: TGTGCCAGCAGCTTCAGGACAGGGTATGGCTACACCTTC. It translates to CASSFRTGYGYTF.

For the CDR3, the DNA is TGTGCCAGCAGTGAAGCAAGGCGGGCCGGGGAGCTGTTTTTT. Its translation: CASSEARRAGELFF. The J gene is TRBJ2-2, the V gene TRBV2; maybe TRBD2 (5 bases). The CDR3 has 14 amino acids. CDR1 SNHLY and CDR2 FYNNEI come from the germline V gene. Trimming removed 0 bases from V and 6 bases from J, with 8 bases in between. Combining the CDR3 with reference TRBV2 and TRBJ2-2 gives the whole variable domain EPEVTQTPSHQVTQMGQEVILRCVPISNHLYFYWYRQILGQKVEFLVSFYNNEISEKSEIFDDQFSVERPDGSNFTLKIRSTKLEDSAMYFCASSEARRAGELFFGEGSRLTVL.

This clone was seen a handful of times. J is TRBJ2-7 and V is TRBV19, with 11 bases that match TRBD1. This CDR3 is built from 14 residues. After removal of 9 bases from V and 3 bases from J, the junction contained 7 bases not matched to a gene. Germline V lookup: CDR1 LNHDA, CDR2 SQIVND (reference sequence). For the CDR3, the DNA is TGTGCCAGCGGGGCCGGGACAGGGGGCTACGAGCAGTACTTC. Translation gives CASGAGTGGYEQYF.

The chain couples TRBV4-2 to TRBJ2-5; D not certain. The CDR3 is 17 residues long. The V end lost 4 bases, the J end lost 1 base, and 19 bases lay between the germline ends. The germline gives CDR1 LGHNA, CDR2 YNFKEQ. In DNA, the CDR3 is TGTGCCAGCAGCCTACTACTCAGTACGACGCCCCAAGAGACCCAGTACTTC. Translating it yields CASSLLLSTTPQETQYF.

V usage is TRBV15 and J usage is TRBJ2-1, with D perhaps TRBD2 (5 bases). The CDR3 covers 15 residues. The V gene's germline CDR1 is LNHNV and CDR2 YYDKDF (reference sequence). The V end lost 4 bases, the J end lost 0 bases, and 10 bases lay between the germline ends. The CDR3, as DNA: TGTGCCACCAGCACGGGGTCACGCTCCTACAATGAGCAGTTCTTC. Translation: CATSTGSRSYNEQFF.

The chain combines TRBV28 with TRBJ1-1, with TRBD1 identical over 12 bases. Germline CDR1 reads MDHEN; CDR2 reads SYDVKM. The ends lost 3 bases at V and 13 bases at J; junction bases unmatched: 15. The CDR3 has 16 residues. The CDR3: CASSFTPAGTGGVIFF. Written as DNA, the CDR3 is TGTGCCAGCAGTTTCACCCCCGCTGGGACAGGGGGCGTTATTTTCTTT. Looking up the rest from reference TRBV28 and TRBJ1-1 gives the full variable domain: DVKVTQSSRYLVKRTGEKVFLECVQDMDHENMFWYRQDPGLGLRLIYFSYDVKMKEKGDIPEGYSVSREKKERFSLILESASTNQTSMYLCASSFTPAGTGGVIFFGQGTRLTVV.

The V and J genes are TRBV29-1 and TRBJ2-7, with D possibly TRBD1 on 6 matching bases. The CDR3 totals 16 residues. V gave up 6 bases and J gave up 3 bases, with 24 bases separating them. From germline, CDR1 is SQVTM and CDR2 ANQGSEA. The CDR3 protein is CSVPEWVWGRVYEQYF. In nucleotides, the CDR3 is TGCAGCGTCCCAGAGTGGGTGTGGGGGCGGGTCTACGAGCAGTACTTC.

There are a few counts of this clone. The chain uses TRBV5-1 and TRBJ2-2; TRBD2 is a possible D gene (6 bases). The CDR3 extends over 15 amino acids. Germline CDR1 SGHRS, CDR2 YFSETQ. V lost 1 base and J 5 bases, leaving 12 bases between the germline ends. CDR3 protein: CASSLSREKTGELFF. The CDR3 bases are TGCGCCAGCAGCTTGTCTCGGGAGAAGACCGGGGAGCTGTTTTTT.

This clone was counted between two and nine times. V is TRBV25-1 and J is TRBJ2-5, with 10 bases identical to TRBD1. Looked up from germline, CDR1 is MGHDK and CDR2 is SYGVNS. The trim removed 4 bases at V and 2 bases at J, leaving 7 bases unmatched. CDR3 size: 16 residues. The CDR3 spells CASSAGTGDPQETQYF. As DNA, the CDR3 is TGTGCCAGCAGTGCAGGGACAGGGGACCCACAAGAGACCCAGTACTTC.

The genes are TRBV5-5 and TRBJ2-7; 9 bases are shared with TRBD2. Unmatched junction bases numbered 12, after V lost 2 bases and J lost 6 bases. The germline gives CDR1 SGHKS, CDR2 YYEKEE (reference sequence). The CDR3 spans 16 residues. CDR3 nucleotides: TGTGCCAGCAGCTTTTTAGCGGGGGAAATGGGGGGCGAGCAGTACTTC. Protein: CASSFLAGEMGGEQYF.

This clone was detected only a few times. The genes are TRBV19 and TRBJ2-7; 10 bases are a match to TRBD2. CDR1 is LNHDA and CDR2 is SQIVND in the germline V gene (reference sequence). This CDR3 contains 14 residues. The junction had 9 bases not matched to a gene; V was cut back by 6 bases and J by 7 bases. The CDR3 region is CASRELAGVGEQYF. The CDR3 region has the DNA TGTGCCAGTAGAGAGCTAGCGGGAGTGGGGGAGCAGTACTTC.

The gene calls are TRBV30 and TRBJ1-2; the match to TRBD1 covers 8 bases. Germline lookup yields CDR1 GTSNPN and CDR2 SVGIG (reference sequence). V was clipped by 3 bases and J by 7 bases; unmatched bases: 16. CDR3 length equals 16 residues. CDR3 residues: CAWRRTGLSRGGGYTF. As DNA, the CDR3 is TGTGCCTGGAGGAGGACAGGGTTATCGCGTGGAGGTGGCTACACCTTC.

CDR3 coding DNA: TGTGCCAGCAGTGAAGTACGGTTCGGAGGGGTCCGTCTTCAGCCCCAGCATTTT. This translates into CASSEVRFGGVRLQPQHF. V and J are TRBV2 and TRBJ1-5; D is perhaps TRBD1 (5 bases). The CDR3 sequence is 18 residues long. With 1 base removed from V and 6 bases from J, the gap between germline ends came to 22 bases. Germline CDR1 is SNHLY and CDR2 is FYNNEI.

This clone showed up just once. The rearrangement joins TRBV19 to TRBJ2-7; unclear D gene. Germline lookup yields CDR1 LNHDA and CDR2 SQIVND (reference sequence). The CDR3 runs to 15 residues. V was cut by 3 bases and J by 2 bases, with 14 bases left in between. The CDR3 nucleotides are TGTGCCAGTAGTATTGGAGCGACCATGACCTACGAGCAGTACTTC. This sequence encodes CASSIGATMTYEQYF.

CDR3 coding DNA: TGTGCCAGCAGCTGGACAGACTATGGCTACACCTTC. Its translation is CASSWTDYGYTF. V is TRBV7-9 and J is TRBJ1-2, with a tentative D call TRBD1 (6 bases). The V gene lost 4 bases and the J gene lost 3 bases, with 6 bases spanning the gap. This CDR3 has 12 amino acids. Germline loops: CDR1 SEHNR, CDR2 FQNEAQ (reference sequence).

The chain links TRBV30 to TRBJ1-1; 8 bases are a match to TRBD1. In germline, CDR1 is GTSNPN, CDR2 SVGIG (reference sequence). The CDR3 length is 16 residues. J was trimmed by 5 bases and V by 1 base; bases with no gene match: 12. The CDR3 coding sequence is TGTGCCTGGAGTGCACCTAGGACAGGGCAAAAAACTGAAGCTTTCTTT. It codes for CAWSAPRTGQKTEAFF.

This clone was observed once. The rearrangement uses TRBV14 and TRBJ2-7, with 12 bases lining up with TRBD2. This CDR3 is built from 19 residues. CDR1 and CDR2 from the germline V gene are SGHDN and FVKESK. Trimming removed 0 bases from V and 4 bases from J; junction bases left unmatched: 13. CDR3 amino acids: CASSQDPPGLAGGPYEQYF. DNA of the CDR3: TGTGCCAGCAGCCAAGACCCCCCGGGGCTAGCGGGAGGGCCGTACGAGCAGTACTTC.

The rearrangement uses TRBV10-2 and TRBJ1-1; 9 bases map to TRBD1. The CDR3 has 20 residues. Germline loops: CDR1 WSHSY, CDR2 SAAADI. V shed 0 bases and J 4 bases; nucleotides not matched to a gene: 18. The CDR3 spells CASSESISDRGLGVSTEAFF. CDR3 bases: TGCGCCAGCAGTGAGTCGATATCGGACAGGGGTTTAGGGGTGAGCACTGAAGCTTTCTTT.

The V and J genes are TRBV7-9 and TRBJ2-7, with TRBD2 matching over 11 bases. Germline trimming cut 1 base from V and 0 bases from J; bases unmatched to any gene: 8. The CDR3 length is 18 residues. Germline lookup yields CDR1 SEHNR and CDR2 FQNEAQ (reference sequence). DNA for the CDR3: TGTGCCAGCAGCTTAGTAGGGGGTAGCGGGGGGGTCTCCTACGAGCAGTACTTC. Its translation is CASSLVGGSGGVSYEQYF.

This clone came up a few times. The rearrangement links TRBV18 to TRBJ2-2; maybe TRBD2 (5 bases). This CDR3 is 16 amino acids long. From germline, CDR1 is KGHSH and CDR2 LQKENI. Trimming took 4 bases from V and 5 from J, leaving 17 bases between them. In DNA, the CDR3 is TGTGCCAGCTCACGCTCAACTACGGGGAGAACCGGGGAGCTGTTTTTT. Its protein product is CASSRSTTGRTGELFF.

The CDR3, as DNA: TGTGCCAGCAGTTTAGCGGGAGTCGTCTACAATGAGCAGTTCTTC. Protein product: CASSLAGVVYNEQFF. The V and J genes are TRBV27 and TRBJ2-1, with 7 nucleotides matching TRBD2. The J segment lost 3 bases and the V segment lost 2 bases, leaving 4 bases of the junction unmatched. The CDR3 is 15 residues long. Germline CDR1 reads MNHEY; CDR2 reads SMNVEV (reference sequence).

This clone has only one observation. The chain is built from TRBV6-5 and TRBJ2-3, with D possibly being TRBD1 (5 bases). The CDR3 sequence is 15 residues long. With 5 bases removed from V and 5 bases from J, the gap between germline ends came to 17 bases. In germline, CDR1 is MNHEY, CDR2 SVGAGI. CDR3 in DNA: TGTGCCAGCAGTCACGTCGAAGGGGCGAAAGATACGCAGTATTTT. Translated: CASSHVEGAKDTQYF.

This chain links TRBV7-6 with TRBJ2-2; a possible D gene is TRBD2 (6 bases). CDR1 and CDR2 from the germline V gene are SGHVS and FNYEAQ. Trimming removed 2 bases from V and 4 bases from J, with 17 bases in between. The CDR3 loop spans 17 amino acids. CDR3 sequence reads: CASSLSILGSGTGELFF. The CDR3 DNA reads TGTGCCAGCAGCTTATCTATCCTCGGGAGTGGCACCGGGGAGCTGTTTTTT.

A note on this clone: Other DNA sequences in this sample translate to the same CDR3. The chain has TRBV6-5 and TRBJ2-7; the match to TRBD1 covers 7 bases. This CDR3 spans 14 amino acids. Germline V lookup: CDR1 MNHEY, CDR2 SVGAGI. V lost 0 bases to trimming and J lost 3 bases; unmatched junction nucleotides: 2. The CDR3 region is CASSYSSGGYEQYF. Written as DNA, the CDR3 is TGTGCCAGCAGTTACTCTTCAGGGGGCTACGAGCAGTACTTC.

This chain links TRBV2 with TRBJ2-1; TRBD1 might be the D (6 bases). Germline V gene sequence: CDR1 SNHLY, CDR2 FYNNEI. This CDR3 comprises 15 residues. The ends were cut back, 1 base at V and 6 bases at J, with 13 bases in the middle. The DNA for the CDR3 is TGTGCCAGCAGTGAAGGGCAGGGGCGAGTCAATGAGCAGTTCTTC. It yields the protein CASSEGQGRVNEQFF.

The V call is TRBV7-6, the J call TRBJ2-1; tentative D call: TRBD2 (5 bases). Trimming took off 2 bases at V and 8 bases at J, with 16 bases between the two ends. Germline CDR1 SGHVS, CDR2 FNYEAQ. CDR3 size: 15 residues. DNA of the CDR3: TGTGCCAGCAGCTTATCCCCAGCGAGGGTTGATGAGCAGTTCTTC. Amino acids: CASSLSPARVDEQFF.